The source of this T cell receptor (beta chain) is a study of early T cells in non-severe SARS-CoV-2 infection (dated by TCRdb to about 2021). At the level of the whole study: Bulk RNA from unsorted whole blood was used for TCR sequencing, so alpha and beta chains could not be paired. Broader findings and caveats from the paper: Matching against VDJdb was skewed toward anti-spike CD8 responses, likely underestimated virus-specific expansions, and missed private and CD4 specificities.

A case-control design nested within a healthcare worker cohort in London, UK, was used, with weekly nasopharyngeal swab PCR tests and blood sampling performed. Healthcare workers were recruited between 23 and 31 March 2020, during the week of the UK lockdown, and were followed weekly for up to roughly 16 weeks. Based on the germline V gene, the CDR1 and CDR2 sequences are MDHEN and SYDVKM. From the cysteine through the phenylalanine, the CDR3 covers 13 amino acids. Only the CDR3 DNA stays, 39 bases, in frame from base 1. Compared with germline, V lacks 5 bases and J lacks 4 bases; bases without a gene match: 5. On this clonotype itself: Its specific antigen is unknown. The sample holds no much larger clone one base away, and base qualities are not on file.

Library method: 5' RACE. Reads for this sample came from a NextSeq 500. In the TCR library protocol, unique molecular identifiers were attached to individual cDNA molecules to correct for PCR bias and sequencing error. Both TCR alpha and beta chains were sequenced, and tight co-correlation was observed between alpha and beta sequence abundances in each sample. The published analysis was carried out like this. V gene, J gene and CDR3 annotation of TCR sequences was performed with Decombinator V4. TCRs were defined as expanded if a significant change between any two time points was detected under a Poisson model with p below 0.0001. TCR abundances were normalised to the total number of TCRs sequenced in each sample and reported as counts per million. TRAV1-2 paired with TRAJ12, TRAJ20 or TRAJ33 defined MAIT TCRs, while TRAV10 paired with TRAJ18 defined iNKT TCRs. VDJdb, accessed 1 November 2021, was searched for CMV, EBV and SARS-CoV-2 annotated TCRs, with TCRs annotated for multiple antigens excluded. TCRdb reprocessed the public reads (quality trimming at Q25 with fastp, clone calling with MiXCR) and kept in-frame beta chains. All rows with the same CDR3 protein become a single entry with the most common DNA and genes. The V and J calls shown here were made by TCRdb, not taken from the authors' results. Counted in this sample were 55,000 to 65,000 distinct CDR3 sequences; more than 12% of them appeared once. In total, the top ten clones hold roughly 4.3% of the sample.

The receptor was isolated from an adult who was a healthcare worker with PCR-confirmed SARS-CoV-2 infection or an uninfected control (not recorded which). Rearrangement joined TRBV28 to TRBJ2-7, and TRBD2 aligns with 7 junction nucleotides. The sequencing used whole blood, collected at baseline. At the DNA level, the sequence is TGTGCCAGCAGTGGGACTACTACATACGAGCAGTACTTC. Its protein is CASSGTTTYEQYF.